The 21 T cell receptor beta chains listed next were all sequenced from one sample in a study of CD8 T cells in Susac syndrome. A quantity of roughly 0.5 to 1 ug RNA underwent reverse transcription using random hexamers. TCRdb reprocessed the immunoSEQ multiplex PCR reads via MiXCR and lists one record per CDR3 protein. There are about 300,000 distinct CDR3 sequences in the sample; around 84% occur only once, and about 0.11% lies in the top ten. Sequencing was performed on CD8+ T cells from PBMCs. The receptors were sampled from a human donor with multiple sclerosis.

The chain combines TRBV28 with TRBJ2-7; TRBD1 aligns across 8 bases. The trim removed 11 bases at V and 5 bases at J, leaving 17 bases unmatched. Germline CDR1 reads MDHEN; CDR2 reads SYDVKM. This CDR3 region has 15 residues. The CDR3 loop is CAGQRAGQVNHEQYF. CDR3 in DNA: TGTGCCGGACAGCGCGCGGGACAGGTGAACCACGAGCAGTACTTC.

The chain joins TRBV7-9 to TRBJ1-1; D is undetermined. The germline V gene has CDR1 SEHNR and CDR2 FQNEAQ (reference sequence). The CDR3 is made up of 18 amino acids. Trimming cost V 3 bases and J 0 bases, with 20 bases left between them. CDR3 sequence: CASSFSFDAGSLNTEAFF. In DNA, the CDR3 is TGTGCCAGCAGCTTTTCTTTCGATGCGGGCTCGCTGAACACTGAAGCTTTCTTT.

The V call is TRBV3-1, the J call TRBJ1-5; D perhaps matches TRBD1 (5 bases). Trimming stripped 1 base from V and 5 bases from J, with 12 bases between. Germline V CDR1 and CDR2: LGHDT, YNNKEL (reference sequence). CDR3 length: 15 residues. The CDR3 is CASSQGRAQYQPQHF. The CDR3 nucleotides read TGTGCCAGCAGCCAAGGCAGGGCCCAATATCAGCCCCAGCATTTT.

This chain uses TRBV7-9 with TRBJ2-7; D may match TRBD1 or TRBD2 (5 bases each). Germline V gives CDR1 SEHNR, CDR2 FQNEAQ (reference sequence). The CDR3 is 13 residues long. The V gene lost 5 bases and the J gene lost 2 bases, with 10 bases spanning the gap. CDR3 sequence reads: CASSLRGPYEQYF. DNA for the CDR3: TGTGCCAGCAGCCTCCGGGGACCCTACGAGCAGTACTTC.

The rearrangement joins TRBV14 to TRBJ2-2; D is uncertain. The CDR3 runs to 13 residues. The V gene lost 1 base and the J gene lost 4 bases, with 4 bases spanning the gap. The germline CDR1 and CDR2 sequences are SGHDN and FVKESK. CDR3 region: CASSQVTTGELFF. In nucleotides, the CDR3 is TGTGCCAGCAGCCAAGTGACCACCGGGGAGCTGTTTTTT.

The chain employs TRBV2 and TRBJ2-1, with 13 bases lining up with TRBD2. The CDR3 runs to 14 residues. The germline V gene has CDR1 SNHLY and CDR2 FYNNEI. Losses at the gene ends were 10 bases for V and 10 bases for J; bases not matched to a gene: 10. As DNA, the CDR3 is TGTGCCAACCCCGGACTAGCGGGAGATGACGAGCAGTTCTTC. It codes for CANPGLAGDDEQFF.

This clonotype showed up just once. The V gene is TRBV1, the J gene TRBJ1-1; TRBD1, the table's D call, was not compared with the DNA. TRBV1 is a pseudogene locus. The CDR3 is 20 amino acids. The CDR3 protein is CTSSQDAPTGGVTEDTEAFF. CDR3 nucleotides: TGCACCAGCAGCCAAGATGCACCAACAGGGGGGGTTACTGAGGACACTGAAGCTTTCTTT.

This chain uses TRBV7-6 with TRBJ1-1, with a possible D match to TRBD1 (5 bases). The V gene's germline CDR1 is SGHVS and CDR2 FNYEAQ. The CDR3 covers 14 residues. Trimming took off 2 bases at V and 5 bases at J, with 12 bases between the two ends. The CDR3 here is CASSLYQGGTEAFF. The CDR3 region has the DNA TGTGCCAGCAGCTTATATCAGGGTGGGACTGAAGCTTTCTTT.

This clonotype was detected only a few times. V and J are TRBV19 and TRBJ2-1; 7 bases map to TRBD1. The CDR3 consists of 15 residues. The ends lost 5 bases at V and 1 base at J; junction bases unmatched: 5. Germline values: CDR1 LNHDA, CDR2 SQIVND (reference sequence). CDR3 DNA sequence: TGTGCCAGTAGTCCCCCAGGGGGTTCCTACAATGAGCAGTTCTTC. This codes for CASSPPGGSYNEQFF. Full variable domain (rest looked up from reference TRBV19 and TRBJ2-1): DGGITQSPKYLFRKEGQNVTLSCEQNLNHDAMYWYRQDPGQGLRLIYYSQIVNDFQKGDIAEGYSVSREKKESFPLTVTSAQKNPTAFYLCASSPPGGSYNEQFFGPGTRLTVL.

The rearrangement links TRBV29-1 to TRBJ1-1, with D hard to call. This CDR3 comprises 10 residues. The germline V gene has CDR1 SQVTM and CDR2 ANQGSEA. Deletions cut 5 bases from V and 8 bases from J, with 9 bases between. CDR3 sequence reads: CSVSGNEAFF. The CDR3 region has the DNA TGCAGCGTTTCAGGCAACGAAGCTTTCTTT. The entire variable domain, with the rest obtained from reference TRBV29-1 and TRBJ1-1, is as follows: SAVISQKPSRDICQRGTSLTIQCQVDSQVTMMFWYRQQPGQSLTLIATANQGSEATYESGFVIDKFPISRPNLTFSTLTVSNMSPEDSSIYLCSVSGNEAFFGQGTRLTVV.

The rearrangement links TRBV10-3 to TRBJ1-5, with D possibly being TRBD1 (6 bases). This CDR3 contains 13 residues. Trimming took 6 bases from V and 4 from J, leaving 10 bases between them. From germline, CDR1 is ENHRY and CDR2 SYGVKD. CDR3 nucleotides: TGTGCCATCAGCGGGGGGCGGAATCAGCCCCAGCATTTT. Its protein is CAISGGRNQPQHF.

The V call is TRBV9, the J call TRBJ2-7; the D is unclear. Trimming stripped 7 bases from V and 6 bases from J, with 17 bases between. The CDR3 spans 13 residues. CDR1 is SGDLS and CDR2 is YYNGEE in the germline V gene. CDR3 amino acids: CASLRRRNGEQYF. The CDR3 nucleotides are TGTGCCAGCCTACGACGGCGGAATGGCGAGCAGTACTTC.

The chain joins TRBV9 to TRBJ2-2; the D is unclear. The CDR3 runs 12 residues. The V gene's germline CDR1 is SGDLS and CDR2 YYNGEE. V was pared by 2 bases and J by 3 bases, with 2 bases between. The DNA for the CDR3 is TGTGCCAGCAGCGTCCACACCGGGGAGCTGTTTTTT. It is translated as CASSVHTGELFF.

The CDR3 protein is CASSYRLAGAYEQYF. As DNA, the CDR3 is TGTGCCAGCAGTTACCGACTAGCGGGAGCCTACGAGCAGTACTTC. V usage is TRBV27 and J usage is TRBJ2-7, with 12 bases aligning to TRBD2. The junction had 3 bases not matched to a gene; V was cut back by 4 bases and J by 2 bases. The CDR3 consists of 15 residues. Germline V lookup: CDR1 MNHEY, CDR2 SMNVEV (reference sequence).

The rearrangement joins TRBV12-3 or TRBV12-4 to TRBJ2-5; 10 bases map to TRBD2. V shed 2 bases, J shed 6 bases, and the junction held 12 bases outside the gene matches. The CDR3 loop spans 17 amino acids. The CDR3 DNA follows: TGTGCCAGCAGTTTACCCCCCGGGCTAGCGGGAGCGAAGACCCAGTACTTC. Its protein product is CASSLPPGLAGAKTQYF.

This chain joins TRBV5-1 and TRBJ1-1, with a possible D match to TRBD1 (5 bases). Looked up from germline, CDR1 is SGHRS and CDR2 is YFSETQ. Trimming stripped 0 bases from V and 0 bases from J, with 18 bases between. The CDR3 runs to 18 residues. The CDR3 DNA is TGCGCCAGCAGCTTGGCCGGAGGGGCGCGGGCGCTGAACACTGAAGCTTTCTTT. Protein sequence: CASSLAGGARALNTEAFF.

The V and J genes are TRBV27 and TRBJ2-1, with TRBD2 matching 11 bases. Germline trimming cut 4 bases from V and 7 bases from J; bases unmatched to any gene: 12. Germline V gene lookup returns CDR1 MNHEY and CDR2 SMNVEV (reference sequence). The CDR3 has 17 residues. CDR3 loop: CASSSPIAGGSSNEQFF. The CDR3 DNA reads as TGTGCCAGCAGTTCCCCCATAGCGGGAGGGTCAAGTAATGAGCAGTTCTTC.

The rearrangement links TRBV11-2 to TRBJ1-2, with no clear D. Deletions cut 1 base from V and 0 bases from J, with 3 bases between. From germline, CDR1 is SGHAT and CDR2 FQNNGV. The CDR3 consists of 13 residues. In DNA form, the CDR3 reads TGTGCCAGCAGCTTAGGTCCTAACTATGGCTACACCTTC. Protein sequence: CASSLGPNYGYTF.

The chain is built from TRBV25-1 and TRBJ2-7; D might be TRBD1 or TRBD2, each matching 5 bases. Trimming took off 5 bases at V and 6 bases at J, with 8 bases between the two ends. This CDR3 has 11 amino acids. CDR1 is MGHDK, CDR2 SYGVNS, per germline. CDR3 amino acids: CASSWGIEQYF. The DNA of the CDR3 is TGTGCCAGCAGTTGGGGGATCGAGCAGTACTTC.

The rearrangement links TRBV5-1 to TRBJ2-7; the D gene is possibly TRBD1 (6 bases). CDR3 length: 14 residues. CDR1 SGHRS and CDR2 YFSETQ come from the germline V gene. Trimming cost V 4 bases and J 3 bases, with 14 bases left between them. As DNA, the CDR3 is TGCGCCAGCAGCCAACCGGGACAATACTACGAGCAGTACTTC. This encodes CASSQPGQYYEQYF.

The rearrangement uses TRBV27 and TRBJ1-2; 8 bases agree with TRBD1. This CDR3 has 14 amino acids. The V segment lost 4 bases and the J segment 6 bases; nucleotides outside the gene matches: 7. The germline V gene has CDR1 MNHEY and CDR2 SMNVEV (reference sequence). The CDR3 loop is CASSSPGGANGYTF. CDR3 bases: TGTGCCAGCAGTTCCCCAGGGGGCGCAAATGGCTACACCTTC.